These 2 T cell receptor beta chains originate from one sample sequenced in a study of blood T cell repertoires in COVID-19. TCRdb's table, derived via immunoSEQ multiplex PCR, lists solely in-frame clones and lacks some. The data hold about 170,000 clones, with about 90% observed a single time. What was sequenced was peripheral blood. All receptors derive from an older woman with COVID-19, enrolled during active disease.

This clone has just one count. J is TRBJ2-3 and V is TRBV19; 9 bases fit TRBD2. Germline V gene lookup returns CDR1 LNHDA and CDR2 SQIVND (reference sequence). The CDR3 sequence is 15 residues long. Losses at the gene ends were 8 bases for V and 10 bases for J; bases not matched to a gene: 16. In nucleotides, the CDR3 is TGTGCCAGTCACCTCCTGGAGGCGGGAGGGCCGCCGCAGTATTTT. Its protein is CASHLLEAGGPPQYF.

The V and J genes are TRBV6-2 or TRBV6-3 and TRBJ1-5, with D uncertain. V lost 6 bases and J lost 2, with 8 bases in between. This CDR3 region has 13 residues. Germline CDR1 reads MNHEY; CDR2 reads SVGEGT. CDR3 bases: TGTGCCAGCAGCTCCACAGGCAATCAGCCCCAGCATTTT. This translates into CASSSTGNQPQHF.